Below, one TCR beta chain is given with its context. The source of the sample is a study of blood T cell repertoires in COVID-19. Germline assignment: CDR1 DFQATT and CDR2 SNEGSKA (reference sequence). V shed 7 bases, J shed 7 bases, and the junction held 3 bases outside the gene matches. This CDR3 has 11 residues. Here immunoSEQ multiplex PCR was the method, and the copy in TCRdb shows in-frame clones only, minus some. This sample yields 300,000 to 400,000 clones, of which 75% to 90% are seen a single time; roughly 7.2% belongs to the top ten. Sequenced sample: peripheral blood. The chain is built from TRBV20-1 and TRBJ1-2; the match to TRBD1 covers 10 bases. The sequence derives from a woman aged 60-75 years with COVID-19, enrolled during active disease. The CDR3 loop is CSVDRGLGYTF. The CDR3 DNA reads TGCAGTGTAGACAGGGGGCTTGGCTACACCTTC.